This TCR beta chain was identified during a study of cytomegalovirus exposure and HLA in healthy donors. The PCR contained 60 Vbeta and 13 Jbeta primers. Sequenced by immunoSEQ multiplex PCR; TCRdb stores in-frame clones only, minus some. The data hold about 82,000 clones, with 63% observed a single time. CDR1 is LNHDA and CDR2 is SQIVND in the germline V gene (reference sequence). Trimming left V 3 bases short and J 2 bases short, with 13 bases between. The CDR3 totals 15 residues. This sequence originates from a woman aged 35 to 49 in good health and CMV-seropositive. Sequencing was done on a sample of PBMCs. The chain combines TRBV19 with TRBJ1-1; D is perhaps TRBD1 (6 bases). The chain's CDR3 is CASSIDQGPNTEAFF. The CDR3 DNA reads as TGTGCCAGTAGTATTGATCAGGGGCCAAACACTGAAGCTTTCTTT.